Listed here are 30 T cell receptor beta chains from one sample, sequenced in a study of blood T cell repertoires in COVID-19. TCRdb's copy holds only in-frame clones and misses some; the assay was immunoSEQ multiplex PCR. The sample yields 200,000 to 300,000 clones, 84% seen once. Sequencing used peripheral blood. All receptors derive from a man aged 55 to 70 with acute or convalescent COVID-19.

This rearrangement joins TRBV6-4 to TRBJ2-7, with 8 bases that match TRBD2. CDR1 is MRHNA and CDR2 is SNTAGT in the germline V gene. The CDR3 is 15 amino acids. With 4 bases clipped from V and 3 bases from J, the junction kept 8 bases outside the gene matches. The CDR3: CASSGSGAGDYEQYF. In DNA, the CDR3 is TGTGCCAGCAGTGGCTCGGGAGCGGGGGACTACGAGCAGTACTTC.

This chain uses TRBV10-2 with TRBJ1-2; tentatively, D is TRBD1 (5 bases). The V gene's germline CDR1 is WSHSY and CDR2 SAAADI. V lost 3 bases and J lost 6, with 11 bases in between. The CDR3 sequence is 13 residues long. CDR3 loop: CASSDPQGHGYTF. CDR3 coding DNA: TGCGCCAGCAGTGATCCGCAGGGTCATGGCTACACCTTC.

A few counts support this clone. The rearrangement joins TRBV6-2 or TRBV6-3 to TRBJ1-5; possibly TRBD1 for D (5 bases). This CDR3 has 15 amino acids. The germline V and J ends were trimmed by 2 bases and 0 bases, with 8 bases remaining between them. CDR1 is MNHEY, CDR2 SVGEGT, per germline. Written as DNA, the CDR3 is TGTGCCAGCAGTTACGACAGAATTAGCAATCAGCCCCAGCATTTT. Translating gives CASSYDRISNQPQHF.

In DNA form, the CDR3 reads TGTGCCAGCAGCGTAGTCCCTCGGACAGGCGTGAACACTGAAGCTTTCTTT. Translated: CASSVVPRTGVNTEAFF. The chain uses TRBV9 and TRBJ1-1; 7 bases agree with TRBD1. CDR3 length equals 17 residues. V lost 0 bases and J lost 0; bases outside the gene matches: 8. Germline CDR1 is SGDLS and CDR2 is YYNGEE.

J is TRBJ1-2 and V is TRBV19; no clear D gene. The CDR3 totals 11 residues. CDR1 LNHDA and CDR2 SQIVND come from the germline V gene (reference sequence). V shed 8 bases and J shed 7 bases, with 11 bases lying between them. The CDR3 coding sequence is TGTGCCAGTGGATGTGAGCGTGGCTACACCTTC. Protein: CASGCERGYTF. The full variable domain, completed using reference TRBV19 and TRBJ1-2, is DGGITQSPKYLFRKEGQNVTLSCEQNLNHDAMYWYRQDPGQGLRLIYYSQIVNDFQKGDIAEGYSVSREKKESFPLTVTSAQKNPTAFYLCASGCERGYTFGSGTRLTVV.

The V gene is TRBV10-3, the J gene TRBJ2-7, with D perhaps TRBD1 (5 bases). The CDR3 sequence is 18 residues long. The germline V and J ends were trimmed by 3 bases and 0 bases, with 21 bases remaining between them. Germline lookup yields CDR1 ENHRY and CDR2 SYGVKD. CDR3 amino acids: CAISESRVQVHDSYEQYF. The DNA of the CDR3 is TGTGCCATCAGTGAAAGTCGGGTACAGGTCCACGACTCCTACGAGCAGTACTTC.

The genes are TRBV11-2 and TRBJ2-3; 10 bases line up with TRBD2. The CDR3 spans 15 residues. V lost 4 bases and J lost 4; bases outside the gene matches: 5. Per the germline V gene, CDR1 is SGHAT and CDR2 is FQNNGV. This CDR3 is CASSSGLANADTQYF. The DNA of the CDR3 is TGTGCCAGCAGCTCGGGACTAGCGAACGCAGATACGCAGTATTTT.

The J gene is TRBJ1-2, the V gene TRBV2, with D uncertain. CDR1 and CDR2 from the germline V gene are SNHLY and FYNNEI. V shed 2 bases and J shed 3 bases, with 10 bases lying between them. This CDR3 contains 14 residues. For the CDR3, the DNA is TGTGCCAGCAGTGAAAAGGTTGCGGACTATGGCTACACCTTC. This translates into CASSEKVADYGYTF.

The chain links TRBV13 to TRBJ1-5, with D maybe TRBD1 (5 bases). There are 14 residues in the CDR3. Germline assignment: CDR1 PRHDT and CDR2 FYEKMQ (reference sequence). V was cut by 8 bases and J by 2 bases, with 13 bases left in between. The CDR3 is CASGIQGGNQPQHF. DNA for the CDR3: TGTGCCAGCGGAATCCAGGGTGGCAATCAGCCCCAGCATTTT.

The chain has TRBV20-1 and TRBJ2-7, with D perhaps TRBD2 (6 bases). Germline CDR1 and CDR2: DFQATT and SNEGSKA (reference sequence). This CDR3 comprises 14 residues. V lost 6 bases to trimming and J lost 3 bases, with 18 bases between them. The CDR3 here is CSASKMGLRYEQYF. The CDR3, as DNA: TGCAGTGCAAGTAAAATGGGACTTCGCTACGAGCAGTACTTC.

This clone was detected only a few times. The chain couples TRBV4-1 to TRBJ1-2; D remains ambiguous. The CDR3 extends over 15 amino acids. V was trimmed by 2 bases and J by 8 bases, leaving 18 bases between them. CDR1 and CDR2 from the germline V gene are MGHRA and YSYEKL. The CDR3 loop reads CASSQSGVFEGGYTF. CDR3 sequence (DNA): TGCGCCAGCAGCCAAAGCGGGGTCTTCGAAGGAGGCTACACCTTC.

The chain is built from TRBV5-4 and TRBJ2-3; 13 bases align to TRBD2. Germline V lookup: CDR1 SGHNT, CDR2 YYREEE (reference sequence). This CDR3 is 16 amino acids long. The junction had 7 bases not matched to a gene; V was cut back by 5 bases and J by 4 bases. The CDR3 bases are TGTGCCAGCAGACTACTAGCGGGAGGGCCCTCAGATACGCAGTATTTT. The encoded protein is CASRLLAGGPSDTQYF.

The CDR3: CASSTARVGAGELFF. The CDR3 DNA reads TGTGCCAGCAGCACCGCCAGGGTCGGTGCCGGGGAGCTGTTTTTT. V and J are TRBV9 and TRBJ2-2, with a tentative D call TRBD1 (5 bases). The length of the CDR3 is 15 residues. Germline V gives CDR1 SGDLS, CDR2 YYNGEE. V shed 4 bases and J shed 6 bases, with 16 bases lying between them.

The chain combines TRBV21-1 with TRBJ2-1; the table's D call, TRBD2, has no DNA check behind it. TRBV21-1 is termed a pseudogene. The CDR3 length is 18 residues. The CDR3 is CASSKEVSWRAQDNEQFF. CDR3 nucleotides: TGTGCCAGCAGCAAAGAAGTATCGTGGAGGGCCCAGGACAATGAGCAGTTCTTC.

DNA of the CDR3: TGTGCCAGCAGCCGCCTAGCGGGAGGGGAGGGCACAGATACGCAGTATTTT. Its translation: CASSRLAGGEGTDTQYF. V and J are TRBV7-2 and TRBJ2-3, with TRBD2 identical over 12 bases. Trimming at V came to 5 bases and at J to 1 base, leaving 7 bases not matched to a gene. The CDR3 covers 17 residues. Germline CDR1 and CDR2: SGHTA and FQGNSA.

This chain connects TRBV28 to TRBJ2-1; a weak D match, TRBD2 (7 bases). The CDR3 loop spans 12 amino acids. Germline assignment: CDR1 MDHEN and CDR2 SYDVKM. Trimming took 9 bases from V and 10 from J, leaving 16 bases between them. The CDR3 here is CASPGAGGEQFF. CDR3 DNA sequence: TGTGCCAGTCCGGGGGCCGGGGGGGAGCAGTTCTTC.

About this clone: The identical CDR3 is also encoded by other nucleotide sequences in the sample. The chain employs TRBV24-1 and TRBJ2-2; 7 positions agree with TRBD1. This CDR3 contains 15 residues. The J segment lost 5 bases and the V segment lost 6 bases, leaving 8 bases of the junction unmatched. Germline V lookup: CDR1 KGHDR, CDR2 SFDVKD. The CDR3 region is CATSPNRGKTGELFF. CDR3 in DNA: TGTGCCACCAGTCCCAACAGGGGTAAGACCGGGGAGCTGTTTTTT.

This clone was seen more than once but under ten times. The V gene is TRBV19, the J gene TRBJ2-3, with 7 bases fitting TRBD2. Germline CDR1 and CDR2: LNHDA and SQIVND (reference sequence). V shed 5 bases, J shed 4 bases, and the junction held 3 bases outside the gene matches. The CDR3 consists of 13 residues. CDR3 protein: CASSSTSPDTQYF. The DNA for the CDR3 is TGTGCCAGTAGTTCGACTAGCCCAGATACGCAGTATTTT.

This clone occurred once. This sequence joins TRBV9 and TRBJ1-2, with D perhaps matching TRBD1 (5 bases). Trimming stripped 4 bases from V and 6 bases from J, with 13 bases between. Germline values: CDR1 SGDLS, CDR2 YYNGEE. The CDR3 extends over 13 amino acids. CDR3 residues: CASSLGPGDGYTF. CDR3 nucleotide sequence: TGTGCCAGCAGCCTGGGGCCCGGTGATGGCTACACCTTC.

There are a few counts of this clone. This CDR3 reads CASSPGTALNSPLHF. The CDR3, as DNA: TGTGCCAGCAGCCCCGGGACAGCTCTTAATTCACCCCTCCACTTT. The chain employs TRBV27 and TRBJ1-6; 7 bases map to TRBD1. Germline-derived CDR1 and CDR2 are MNHEY and SMNVEV (reference sequence). CDR3 length: 15 residues. After removal of 6 bases from V and 6 bases from J, the junction contained 8 bases not matched to a gene.

The chain links TRBV29-1 to TRBJ2-1, with 14 bases identical to TRBD2. Germline V CDR1 and CDR2: SQVTM, ANQGSEA. This CDR3 region has 15 residues. Trimming cost V 6 bases and J 7 bases; bases outside gene matches: 8. The CDR3 DNA follows: TGCAGCGTCCCGACTAGCGGGAGGGCCAAGAATGAGCAGTTCTTC. Residues: CSVPTSGRAKNEQFF.

This clone was recorded once. This sequence joins TRBV6-4 and TRBJ1-1, with a tentative D call TRBD1 (5 bases). Germline CDR1 and CDR2: MRHNA and SNTAGT. Trimming took off 4 bases at V and 3 bases at J, with 12 bases between the two ends. The CDR3 contains 14 residues. CDR3 amino acids: CASSGAGRDTEAFF. CDR3 nucleotides: TGTGCCAGCAGTGGGGCAGGGAGGGACACTGAAGCTTTCTTT.

The V and J genes are TRBV7-6 and TRBJ2-5; D might be TRBD2 (6 bases). The CDR3 consists of 14 residues. Per the germline V gene, CDR1 is SGHVS and CDR2 is FNYEAQ. Trimming took 5 bases from V and 1 from J, leaving 11 bases between them. The DNA of the CDR3 is TGTGCCAGCAGCGCCGGGACTTTCCAAGAGACCCAGTACTTC. Translation gives CASSAGTFQETQYF.

The genes are TRBV12-5 and TRBJ2-1; 13 bases match TRBD2. Germline V gives CDR1 LGHNT, CDR2 FRNRAP. The CDR3 runs to 16 residues. The V segment lost 1 base and the J segment 5 bases; nucleotides outside the gene matches: 2. CDR3 nucleotides: TGTGCTAGTGGTTTGGGGGGGACTAGCGGGAACAATGAGCAGTTCTTC. Translated, it gives CASGLGGTSGNNEQFF. Using reference TRBV12-5 and TRBJ2-1 for the parts outside the CDR3, the full variable domain is DARVTQTPRHKVTEMGQEVTMRCQPILGHNTVFWYRQTMMQGLELLAYFRNRAPLDDSGMPKDRFSAEMPDATLATLKIQPSEPRDSAVYFCASGLGGTSGNNEQFFGPGTRLTVL.

The genes are TRBV2 and TRBJ1-1, with D tentatively TRBD1 (6 bases). CDR1 is SNHLY and CDR2 is FYNNEI in the germline V gene. Trimming took off 1 base at V and 4 bases at J, with 10 bases between the two ends. The CDR3 runs 14 residues. This CDR3 is CASSEEAGVTEAFF. CDR3 nucleotide sequence: TGTGCCAGCAGTGAAGAAGCAGGGGTCACTGAAGCTTTCTTT.

The chain combines TRBV5-1 with TRBJ1-1; D call uncertain. Germline CDR1 reads SGHRS; CDR2 reads YFSETQ. The CDR3 covers 14 residues. V lost 0 bases and J lost 10, with 16 bases in between. The CDR3 DNA follows: TGCGCCAGCAGCTTGGGTGGATCGACTCATGGAGCTTTCTTT. Translating gives CASSLGGSTHGAFF. Complete variable domain (other parts from reference TRBV5-1 and TRBJ1-1): KAGVTQTPRYLIKTRGQQVTLSCSPISGHRSVSWYQQTPGQGLQFLFEYFSETQRNKGNFPGRFSGRQFSNSRSEMNVSTLELGDSALYLCASSLGGSTHGAFFGQGTRLTVV.

This clone was observed a few times. The gene calls are TRBV5-1 and TRBJ1-1, with D unclear. The CDR3 consists of 12 residues. From germline, CDR1 is SGHRS and CDR2 YFSETQ. V dropped 0 bases and J dropped 9 bases, with 9 bases sitting between them. The CDR3 loop is CASSLERTKAFF. For the CDR3, the DNA is TGCGCCAGCAGCTTGGAGCGAACTAAAGCTTTCTTT.

This clone has only a few counts. J is TRBJ2-5 and V is TRBV9; D possibly corresponds to TRBD2 (5 bases). V lost 3 bases to trimming and J lost 5 bases, with 23 bases between them. The CDR3 extends over 17 amino acids. The germline CDR1 and CDR2 sequences are SGDLS and YYNGEE. In DNA, the CDR3 is TGTGCCAGCAGCGCCCTAGGCGGGTCCTCCGGCGGGGAGACCCAGTACTTC. Its translation: CASSALGGSSGGETQYF.

The chain is built from TRBV5-4 and TRBJ2-3, with 10 bases fitting TRBD2. This CDR3 contains 16 residues. Germline lookup yields CDR1 SGHNT and CDR2 YYREEE (reference sequence). The ends lost 1 base at V and 3 bases at J; junction bases unmatched: 5. The CDR3 coding sequence is TGTGCCAGCAGCTTGCCCTCTAGCGGGAGTACAGATACGCAGTATTTT. Encoded protein: CASSLPSSGSTDTQYF.

J is TRBJ2-3 and V is TRBV4-3; D might be TRBD2 (6 bases). Deletions cut 3 bases from V and 3 bases from J, with 22 bases between. CDR3 size: 18 residues. Germline V gives CDR1 LGHNA, CDR2 YSLEER. The CDR3 nucleotides are TGCGCCAGCAGCCAGGCCGCCGGCGGGGCGGCGCCAACAGATACGCAGTATTTT. Amino acid sequence: CASSQAAGGAAPTDTQYF.